These 2 T cell receptor beta chains originate from one sample sequenced in a study of cytomegalovirus exposure and HLA in healthy donors. Amplification used 60 Vbeta primers and 13 Jbeta primers. Profiling relied on immunoSEQ multiplex PCR, and the TCRdb table lists in-frame clones only, not all of them. The data contain some 110,000 clones, more than 55% of them singletons. Material for sequencing was PBMCs. The origin of the receptors is a man between 18 and 35 years old in good health and CMV-seronegative.

The chain is built from TRBV5-4 and TRBJ2-7, with 9 bases fitting TRBD1. Germline CDR1 SGHNT, CDR2 YYREEE (reference sequence). CDR3 length equals 14 residues. V shed 3 bases and J 5 bases; nucleotides not matched to a gene: 6. CDR3 nucleotides: TGTGCCAGCAGCTCGGACAGGGGCCGGAACGAGCAGTACTTC. Translating gives CASSSDRGRNEQYF.

The chain links TRBV27 to TRBJ1-2, with D hard to call. Trimming shortened V by 3 bases and J by 4 bases, and 12 bases separated the two germline ends. This CDR3 spans 14 amino acids. Germline V CDR1 and CDR2: MNHEY, SMNVEV (reference sequence). CDR3 sequence: CASSFGGPGYGYTF. The CDR3 bases are TGTGCCAGCAGTTTCGGAGGGCCCGGCTATGGCTACACCTTC.